The 28 T cell receptor beta chains below were found in one sample sequenced in a study of cytotoxic CD8 clonotypes in ibrutinib-treated CLL. Sequencing used immunoSEQ multiplex PCR; TCRdb keeps in-frame clones, though not all of them. This sample has fewer than 400,000 clones, with 60% to 80% found just once. This sample comprised PBMCs, obtained after 36 months of ibrutinib treatment. These receptors originate from a human donor with chronic lymphocytic leukemia.

V and J are TRBV4-1 and TRBJ1-2; D ambiguous. Germline lookup yields CDR1 MGHRA and CDR2 YSYEKL. The CDR3 runs 15 residues. Trimming shortened V by 1 base and J by 2 bases, and 11 bases separated the two germline ends. CDR3: CASSQGPGLNYGYTF. In DNA form, the CDR3 reads TGCGCCAGCAGCCAAGGCCCGGGGTTGAACTATGGCTACACCTTC.

The genes are TRBV11-2 and TRBJ1-3; D is uncertain. The V end was cut by 1 base, the J end by 4 bases, with 8 bases between. Germline CDR1 and CDR2: SGHAT and FQNNGV. The CDR3 sequence is 14 residues long. The CDR3 DNA reads TGTGCCAGCAGCTTAGGCGCGCTCGGAAACACCATATATTTT. Protein sequence: CASSLGALGNTIYF.

CDR3 region: CASSPQGEGYTF. The CDR3 region has the DNA TGTGCCAGCAGTCCGCAGGGGGAGGGCTACACCTTC. The chain uses TRBV27 and TRBJ1-2; 7 bases are shared with TRBD1. Unmatched junction bases numbered 5, after V lost 5 bases and J lost 8 bases. In germline, CDR1 is MNHEY, CDR2 SMNVEV (reference sequence). CDR3 length equals 12 residues.

The sample holds one count of this clone. This sequence joins TRBV4-1 and TRBJ2-1; 11 bases fit TRBD2. The CDR3 has 19 residues. The junction had 12 bases not matched to a gene; V was cut back by 1 base and J by 4 bases. Germline CDR1 reads MGHRA; CDR2 reads YSYEKL. The DNA for the CDR3 is TGCGCCAGCAGCCAAGTATCTCTAGTAGGGACTAGCGGTTACAATGAGCAGTTCTTC. Amino acids: CASSQVSLVGTSGYNEQFF.

As concerns this clone: The sample has other DNA sequences that encode this CDR3 too. The rearrangement links TRBV20-1 to TRBJ2-7; D gene uncertain. With 0 bases removed from V and 3 bases from J, the gap between germline ends came to 0 bases. Germline V gives CDR1 DFQATT, CDR2 SNEGSKA (reference sequence). The length of the CDR3 is 10 residues. CDR3 protein: CSARDYEQYF. CDR3 DNA: TGCAGTGCTAGAGACTACGAGCAGTACTTC.

This clone has only one observation. This chain links TRBV25-1 with TRBJ2-1; D is uncertain. The CDR3 has 13 amino acids. The V gene lost 1 base and the J gene lost 9 bases, with 10 bases spanning the gap. Germline V gene data show CDR1 as MGHDK and CDR2 as SYGVNS. CDR3 coding DNA: TGTGCCAGCAGTGAATTTGGGGTGACTGAGCAGTTCTTC. This translates into CASSEFGVTEQFF.

The rearrangement uses TRBV5-1 and TRBJ2-1; no definite D call. V was trimmed by 2 bases and J by 8 bases, leaving 11 bases between them. CDR1 and CDR2 from the germline V gene are SGHRS and YFSETQ. The CDR3 spans 13 residues. CDR3 sequence: CASSLRVTDEQFF. The CDR3 DNA reads as TGCGCCAGCAGCTTAAGAGTCACGGATGAGCAGTTCTTC.

The chain links TRBV28 to TRBJ1-4; 9 bases align to TRBD1. The CDR3 loop spans 14 amino acids. V shed 6 bases and J 7 bases; nucleotides not matched to a gene: 6. Per germline, CDR1 MDHEN and CDR2 SYDVKM. CDR3 loop: CASSRQGEIEKLFF. The CDR3 DNA reads as TGTGCCAGCAGCAGACAGGGGGAGATTGAAAAACTGTTTTTT.

The chain is built from TRBV18 and TRBJ2-7; 7 bases match TRBD2. Germline CDR1 is KGHSH and CDR2 is LQKENI. The CDR3 consists of 14 residues. Trimming cost V 4 bases and J 5 bases; bases outside gene matches: 8. The CDR3 region is CASSHSRLADEQYF. Here the CDR3 DNA reads TGTGCCAGCTCACACTCCCGACTAGCCGACGAGCAGTACTTC.

The chain employs TRBV5-4 and TRBJ2-1, with 8 bases fitting TRBD2. Germline trimming cut 7 bases from V and 7 bases from J; bases unmatched to any gene: 10. The CDR3 has 14 residues. The germline V gene encodes CDR1 SGHNT and CDR2 YYREEE (reference sequence). For the CDR3, the DNA is TGTGCCAGCTGTCGGGAGGGCCTTCTAAATGAGCAGTTCTTC. Encoded protein: CASCREGLLNEQFF.

This chain links TRBV6-1 with TRBJ2-1; the D is unclear. The V gene lost 4 bases and the J gene lost 6 bases, with 19 bases spanning the gap. This CDR3 spans 16 amino acids. In germline, CDR1 is MNHNS, CDR2 SASEGT. In nucleotides, the CDR3 is TGTGCCAGCAGTGGCAGTGCTGCCTGGGGTATCAATGAGCAGTTCTTC. Encoded protein: CASSGSAAWGINEQFF.

The chain recombines TRBV10-3 with TRBJ2-7; D might be TRBD2 (5 bases). Germline CDR1 reads ENHRY; CDR2 reads SYGVKD. The CDR3 is 13 residues long. Deletions cut 5 bases from V and 5 bases from J, with 13 bases between. CDR3 bases: TGTGCCATCAGTCAGGTCCTCGGGGACGAGCAGTACTTC. Translating it yields CAISQVLGDEQYF.

The V gene is TRBV11-2, the J gene TRBJ1-2; 8 bases match TRBD1. This CDR3 region has 15 residues. The junction had 9 bases not matched to a gene; V was cut back by 5 bases and J by 4 bases. Germline-derived CDR1 and CDR2 are SGHAT and FQNNGV. CDR3 loop: CASSHNRGITYGYTF. Here the CDR3 DNA reads TGTGCCAGCAGCCATAACAGGGGGATAACCTATGGCTACACCTTC.

The chain recombines TRBV27 with TRBJ2-7, with 9 bases matching TRBD2. Trimming removed 3 bases from V and 2 bases from J; junction bases left unmatched: 5. In germline, CDR1 is MNHEY, CDR2 SMNVEV (reference sequence). The CDR3 is 15 amino acids. The CDR3 spells CASSFLAGRTYEQYF. The CDR3 DNA is TGTGCCAGCAGTTTCCTAGCGGGGAGGACCTACGAGCAGTACTTC.

This chain connects TRBV23-1 to TRBJ2-7, with no clear D. TRBV23-1 is an ORF, and what it does is uncertain. The CDR3 is 11 residues long. The V end lost 7 bases, the J end lost 5 bases, and 9 bases lay between the germline ends. The CDR3: CASTKGNEQYF. CDR3 nucleotides: TGCGCCAGCACCAAAGGCAACGAGCAGTACTTC.

J is TRBJ2-3 and V is TRBV10-1; D is possibly TRBD1 (6 bases). Germline loops: CDR1 WNHNN, CDR2 SYGVQD (reference sequence). V lost 5 bases, J lost 3 bases, and 12 bases lay in between. The CDR3 runs to 14 residues. DNA for the CDR3: TGCGCCAGCAGTACAGGGCTGGGGACAGATACGCAGTATTTT. Its protein product is CASSTGLGTDTQYF.

This chain uses TRBV7-8 with TRBJ1-1; 9 bases map to TRBD1. Germline CDR1 and CDR2: SGHVS and FQNEAQ. The CDR3 consists of 15 residues. The junction had 6 bases not matched to a gene; V was cut back by 5 bases and J by 2 bases. The CDR3 nucleotides are TGTGCCAGCAGCACCTGGACAGGGGAAAACACTGAAGCTTTCTTT. Residues: CASSTWTGENTEAFF.

This clone was seen a single time. The rearrangement joins TRBV28 to TRBJ2-3, with no clear D. This CDR3 spans 16 amino acids. V gave up 1 base and J gave up 0 bases, with 11 bases separating them. Germline CDR1 MDHEN, CDR2 SYDVKM. CDR3 in DNA: TGTGCCAGCAGTTTATATGTCCTACCCAGCACAGATACGCAGTATTTT. Amino acid sequence: CASSLYVLPSTDTQYF.

The genes are TRBV7-9 and TRBJ1-4; 8 bases are shared with TRBD1. The CDR3 runs 14 residues. Losses at the gene ends were 5 bases for V and 8 bases for J; bases not matched to a gene: 7. Germline lookup yields CDR1 SEHNR and CDR2 FQNEAQ (reference sequence). The CDR3 coding sequence is TGTGCCAGCAGCATACAGGGGGAGGGGGAAAAACTGTTTTTT. This sequence encodes CASSIQGEGEKLFF.

V usage is TRBV20-1 and J usage is TRBJ2-7; D is uncertain. Germline CDR1 and CDR2: DFQATT and SNEGSKA (reference sequence). This CDR3 is 11 amino acids long. CDR3 in DNA: TGCAGAGCCTCGAGCTCCTACGAGCAGTACTTC. It encodes CRASSSYEQYF.

V usage is TRBV10-3 and J usage is TRBJ2-6; 7 nucleotides align to TRBD1. This CDR3 is 16 amino acids long. V shed 6 bases, J shed 1 base, and the junction held 6 bases outside the gene matches. The germline CDR1 and CDR2 sequences are ENHRY and SYGVKD. CDR3 coding DNA: TGTGCCATCAGCCTAGGGGGCGGTTCTGGGGCCAACGTCCTGACTTTC. It yields the protein CAISLGGGSGANVLTF.

V is TRBV4-1 and J is TRBJ2-3; weak D call: TRBD1 (6 bases). The CDR3 spans 18 residues. The germline CDR1 and CDR2 sequences are MGHRA and YSYEKL. Trimming took off 1 base at V and 2 bases at J, with 19 bases between the two ends. Here the CDR3 reads CASSQGTALDAATDTQYF. CDR3 in DNA: TGCGCCAGCAGCCAAGGGACAGCCTTAGATGCGGCCACAGATACGCAGTATTTT.

This clone showed up just a few times. This rearrangement joins TRBV5-1 to TRBJ1-6; D possibly corresponds to TRBD1 (6 bases). Per germline, CDR1 SGHRS and CDR2 YFSETQ. V lost 0 bases to trimming and J lost 0 bases, with 13 bases between them. The CDR3 totals 18 residues. In DNA, the CDR3 is TGCGCCAGCAGCTTGGCCGGGCAGGGGAGCTCCTATAATTCACCCCTCCACTTT. Translated: CASSLAGQGSSYNSPLHF.

V usage is TRBV20-1 and J usage is TRBJ2-7; 8 nucleotides match TRBD2. Trimming removed 7 bases from V and 1 base from J; junction bases left unmatched: 0. From germline, CDR1 is DFQATT and CDR2 SNEGSKA (reference sequence). The CDR3 extends over 11 amino acids. CDR3 nucleotides: TGCAGTGGCGGGAGGTCCTACGAGCAGTACTTC. Residues: CSGGRSYEQYF.

This clone was seen a few times. The genes are TRBV4-1 and TRBJ2-3, with D unresolved. CDR3 length: 14 residues. Germline assignment: CDR1 MGHRA and CDR2 YSYEKL. The ends were cut back, 1 base at V and 7 bases at J, with 12 bases in the middle. The CDR3 sequence: CASSQADSMHTQYF. CDR3 in DNA: TGCGCCAGCAGCCAAGCCGACTCGATGCATACGCAGTATTTT.

J is TRBJ2-7 and V is TRBV4-1, with 8 positions matching TRBD2. CDR1 MGHRA and CDR2 YSYEKL come from the germline V gene. V lost 6 bases and J lost 3; bases outside the gene matches: 10. There are 15 residues in the CDR3. The DNA of the CDR3 is TGCGCCAGCAGACCCATTAGCGGGATAGGCTACGAGCAGTACTTC. It specifies CASRPISGIGYEQYF.

This clone was counted only a few times. The V and J genes are TRBV13 and TRBJ2-2, with a tentative D call TRBD1 (6 bases). This CDR3 is 16 amino acids long. Trimming stripped 5 bases from V and 7 bases from J, with 20 bases between. Germline CDR1 is PRHDT and CDR2 is FYEKMQ (reference sequence). The CDR3 sequence is CASSPTPYRVGGELFF. CDR3 DNA: TGTGCCAGCAGCCCCACCCCCTACAGGGTTGGCGGGGAGCTGTTTTTT.

As DNA, the CDR3 is TGCGCCAGCAGTAGGACAACGAGGGGCGAAAAACTGTTTTTT. This gives the protein CASSRTTRGEKLFF. The rearrangement joins TRBV10-2 to TRBJ1-4; tentatively, D is TRBD1 (5 bases). The CDR3 runs to 14 residues. The V gene lost 5 bases and the J gene lost 8 bases, with 15 bases spanning the gap. From germline, CDR1 is WSHSY and CDR2 SAAADI.